The 6 T cell receptor beta chains reported below all come from one sample, sequenced in a study of beta chain features in type 1 diabetes. Expressed TCRB transcripts were sequenced because the isolated RNA had all been reverse transcribed beforehand. The protocol was immunoSEQ multiplex PCR, while the TCRdb copy is restricted to in-frame clones and leaves out a portion. The data show about 260,000 clones, 68% seen once. Sequenced material: naive CD4+ T cells from blood. These receptors all come from a man in his thirties or forties in good health.

The rearrangement uses TRBV9 and TRBJ2-1; D gene ambiguous. Trimming shortened V by 6 bases and J by 10 bases, and 14 bases separated the two germline ends. Germline CDR1 is SGDLS and CDR2 is YYNGEE. This CDR3 is built from 12 residues. The CDR3 reads CASTRLECEQFF. The CDR3 bases are TGTGCCAGCACCAGATTGGAATGCGAGCAGTTCTTC.

The CDR3 sequence is CASSLEGEPYNEQFF. As DNA, the CDR3 is TGCGCCAGCAGCTTGGAGGGGGAACCTTACAATGAGCAGTTCTTC. V gene TRBV5-1 combines with J gene TRBJ2-1, with D possibly matching TRBD1 (6 bases). The germline gives CDR1 SGHRS, CDR2 YFSETQ. The V end lost 0 bases, the J end lost 4 bases, and 11 bases lay between the germline ends. The CDR3 loop spans 15 amino acids. The full variable domain, rest sourced from reference TRBV5-1 and TRBJ2-1, is KAGVTQTPRYLIKTRGQQVTLSCSPISGHRSVSWYQQTPGQGLQFLFEYFSETQRNKGNFPGRFSGRQFSNSRSEMNVSTLELGDSALYLCASSLEGEPYNEQFFGPGTRLTVL.

This clone showed up just a few times. The chain has TRBV28 and TRBJ2-1; TRBD2 agrees at 7 bases. Germline loops: CDR1 MDHEN, CDR2 SYDVKM. The CDR3 is made up of 15 amino acids. V was clipped by 4 bases and J by 10 bases; unmatched bases: 13. DNA for the CDR3: TGTGCCAGCAGTTCCCGGAAGGCGGGAGCGTGGGAGCAGTTCTTC. Its translation: CASSSRKAGAWEQFF. Full variable domain (rest looked up from reference TRBV28 and TRBJ2-1): DVKVTQSSRYLVKRTGEKVFLECVQDMDHENMFWYRQDPGLGLRLIYFSYDVKMKEKGDIPEGYSVSREKKERFSLILESASTNQTSMYLCASSSRKAGAWEQFFGPGTRLTVL.

This clone came up a few times. This chain uses TRBV29-1 with TRBJ2-1; 11 nucleotides align to TRBD2. Germline V gene sequence: CDR1 SQVTM, CDR2 ANQGSEA. V was pared by 4 bases and J by 5 bases, with 1 base of the junction left unmatched. The CDR3 is 13 amino acids. The CDR3 loop is CSVGLAGNNEQFF. The CDR3 bases are TGCAGCGTTGGACTAGCGGGGAACAATGAGCAGTTCTTC.

This rearrangement joins TRBV30 to TRBJ2-7; TRBD1 matches at 9 bases. V trimming: 2 bases; J trimming: 3 bases; junction bases outside the gene matches: 8. Looked up from germline, CDR1 is GTSNPN and CDR2 is SVGIG (reference sequence). This CDR3 region has 15 residues. The CDR3 loop is CAWSPGDRVLYEQYF. CDR3 bases: TGTGCCTGGAGTCCTGGGGACAGGGTTCTCTACGAGCAGTACTTC.

V and J are TRBV5-1 and TRBJ1-6; D is possibly TRBD1 (6 bases). Germline-derived CDR1 and CDR2 are SGHRS and YFSETQ. The CDR3 spans 13 residues. V lost 2 bases and J lost 8, with 8 bases in between. The CDR3: CASSLQGDSPLHF. The CDR3 region has the DNA TGCGCCAGCAGCTTACAGGGCGATTCACCCCTCCACTTT.